Listed below are T cell receptor beta chains from one sample, sequenced in a study of sequential checkpoint blockade in melanoma. Sequencing used immunoSEQ multiplex PCR; TCRdb keeps in-frame clones, though not all of them. The sample carries more than 15,000 clones, 70% recorded once. The starting material was CD8+ T cells sorted from blood (inferred from file names), obtained from a patient given nivolumab and ipilimumab in sequence. The receptors come from a human donor with melanoma. The CDR3 runs from the conserved cysteine through the conserved F or W. A D gene is named only where the DNA matches it firmly. Where a row states a size, it is once, few, many or the class of an expanded clone; other rows omit it.

TRBD2	NA	TRBJ2-7	TRBV5-5	TGTGCCAGCAGCCCGTCTAGCGGGTCCTCCTACGAGCAGTACTTC	CASSPSSGSSYEQYF
NA	NA	TRBJ1-1	TRBV4-1	TGCGCCAGCAGCCAGCAGACAGTGGGGACTGAAGCTTTCTTT	CASSQQTVGTEAFF
TRBD2	NA	TRBJ2-2	TRBV10-2	TGCGCCAGCAGGGACCCTAGCGGGAGGGACACCGGGGAGCTGTTTTTT	CASRDPSGRDTGELFF
TRBD1	NA	TRBJ2-2	TRBV7-8	TGTGCCAGCAGCTTAGCGTATCAGGGGACAGGGACCGGGGAGCTGTTTTTT	CASSLAYQGTGTGELFF
NA	NA	TRBJ2-1	TRBV18	TGTGCCAGCTCACCGCCAGGGGCTTCCCTCCACAATGAGCAGTTCTTC	CASSPPGASLHNEQFF
TRBD1	NA	TRBJ2-5	TRBV6-5	TGTGCCTCCCGAGCCCCACAGGGGTTGGAAGAGACCCAGTACTTC	CASRAPQGLEETQYF
TRBD2	once	TRBJ2-1	TRBV10-3	TGTGCCATCAGTGCCGAGACTAGCGGCAATGAGCAGTTCTTC	CAISAETSGNEQFF
NA	NA	TRBJ2-2	TRBV27	TGTGCCAGCAGTGAGGCAGGGGGAGGTGGGGAGCTGTTTTTT	CASSEAGGGGELFF
TRBD1	medium-sized	TRBJ2-2	TRBV4-3	TGCGCCAGCAGCAGGGACAGGAGTTCGAGGGAGCTGTTTTTT	CASSRDRSSRELFF
TRBD1	NA	TRBJ2-7	TRBV6-1	TGTGCCAGCAGCCAATGGGGGACAGCCTACGAGCAGTACTTC	CASSQWGTAYEQYF
NA	NA	TRBJ1-2	TRBV29-1	TGCAGCGTTGTACCAGGGGAGGGGGCTAACTATGGCTACACCTTC	CSVVPGEGANYGYTF
TRBD1	NA	TRBJ2-5	TRBV7-8	TGTGCCAGCAGCTTAGGGATTTCGGACAGGGGAAGTTTAGAGACCCAGTACTTC	CASSLGISDRGSLETQYF
TRBD1	NA	TRBJ1-2	TRBV27	TGTGCCAGCAGTTTTTCGGACAGGTTCTATGGCTACACCTTC	CASSFSDRFYGYTF
NA	NA	TRBJ2-7	TRBV7-3	TGTGCCAGCAGCTTAGGGGCAGGGCGTAACGAGCAGTACTTC	CASSLGAGRNEQYF
NA	NA	TRBJ2-3	TRBV9	TGTGCCAGCAATACAGGAAGCACAGATACGCAGTATTTT	CASNTGSTDTQYF
NA	NA	TRBJ1-1	TRBV9	TGTGCCAGCAGCGTAGAGGCAGGGATGAACACTGAAGCTTTCTTT	CASSVEAGMNTEAFF
NA	few	TRBJ2-2	TRBV10-3	TGTGCCGTGGTTCTGGCCTCCGGGGAGCTGTTTTTT	CAVVLASGELFF
NA	NA	TRBJ2-3	TRBV11-3	TGTGCCAGCAGCGGGTGGTACAGGGTCACAGATACGCAGTATTTT	CASSGWYRVTDTQYF
TRBD2	NA	TRBJ2-1	TRBV9	TGTGCCAGCAGCGTAGGAAGCGGGGGGGGGTCCTACAATGAGCAGTTCTTC	CASSVGSGGGSYNEQFF
TRBD2	NA	TRBJ2-5	TRBV5-1	TGCGCCAGCAGCTTGTGGCTAGCGGGGGGGATCCAAGAGACCCAGTACTTC	CASSLWLAGGIQETQYF
TRBD2	NA	TRBJ2-2	TRBV9	TGTGCCAGCAGCGTCCGGGGACTAGCGGGGAACACCGGGGAGCTGTTTTTT	CASSVRGLAGNTGELFF
NA	medium-sized	TRBJ2-7	TRBV19	TGTGCCAGTAGCCTCCTCGGCCGGGCCTACGAGCAGTACTTC	CASSLLGRAYEQYF
TRBD1	NA	TRBJ2-7	TRBV10-3	TGTGCCATCAGTGAGTCGACAGGGGGGTCCTACGAGCAGTACTTC	CAISESTGGSYEQYF
NA	NA	TRBJ2-7	TRBV5-1	TGCGCCAGCAGCTTGGTGCGGGATTCCCCTTCTTACGAGCAGTACTTC	CASSLVRDSPSYEQYF
NA	NA	TRBJ2-1	TRBV27	TGTGCCAGCAGTTCGTGGACTGGCTTGAATGAGCAGTTCTTC	CASSSWTGLNEQFF
NA	NA	TRBJ2-7	TRBV6-5	TGTGCCAGCAGTTTGGGCGTAACCTACGAGCAGTACTTC	CASSLGVTYEQYF
NA	NA	TRBJ1-1	TRBV13	TGTGCCAGCAGTCCCTATAGTAACACTGAAGCTTTCTTT	CASSPYSNTEAFF
TRBD2	medium-sized	TRBJ2-7	TRBV27	TGTGCCAGCAGTTTATCCAGCGGGGGGGCCTATTCCTACGAGCAGTACTTC	CASSLSSGGAYSYEQYF
NA	NA	TRBJ1-5	TRBV6-6	TGTGCCAGCAGTTTGGCGGGTAATCAGCCCCAGCATTTT	CASSLAGNQPQHF
NA	large	TRBJ1-2	TRBV7-9	TGTGCCAGCAGCTTAGGAGGGAATGGCTACACCTTC	CASSLGGNGYTF
NA	once	TRBJ1-4	TRBV11-3	TGTGCCAGCAGCCCTTGGACAGATGGGGAAAAACTGTTTTTT	CASSPWTDGEKLFF
TRBD1	NA	TRBJ1-2	TRBV5-6	TGTGCCAGCAGCCCGGGGACAGTCTATGGCTACACCTTC	CASSPGTVYGYTF
TRBD2	medium-sized	TRBJ2-1	TRBV10-3	TGTGCCATCAGTGAGTCAACTAGCGGGATCGGCAATGAGCAGTTCTTC	CAISESTSGIGNEQFF
NA	NA	TRBJ2-7	TRBV7-6	TGTGCCAGCACATCATTGAATTCAGGCGAGCAGTACTTC	CASTSLNSGEQYF
TRBD2	medium-sized	TRBJ2-5	TRBV6-4	TGTGCCAACTGGGGACTAGCGGGACGAGAGACCCAGTACTTC	CANWGLAGRETQYF
TRBD2	NA	TRBJ2-2	TRBV28	TGTGCCAGCACGGGACTAGCGGGAGATTTGACCGGGGAGCTGTTTTTT	CASTGLAGDLTGELFF
TRBD1	NA	TRBJ1-1	TRBV29-1	TGCAGCGTAGGGACAGCGAACACTGAAGCTTTCTTT	CSVGTANTEAFF
TRBD2	NA	TRBJ2-1	TRBV6-5	TGTGCCAGCAGTAACCTAGCGGGGGTGTACAATGAGCAGTTCTTC	CASSNLAGVYNEQFF
TRBD1	NA	TRBJ1-1	TRBV7-9	TGTGCCAGCAGCTTGGGGACAGCCACTGAAGCTTTCTTT	CASSLGTATEAFF
NA	NA	TRBJ1-2	TRBV7-3	TGTGCCAGCAGCTTAAGTCCAGGGTCCGGAGATGGCTACACCTTC	CASSLSPGSGDGYTF
NA	once	TRBJ1-2	TRBV2	TGTGCCAGCTACTTCCAGGGTCGTAGCTACACCTTC	CASYFQGRSYTF
NA	NA	TRBJ1-1	TRBV7-9	TGTGCCAGCAGCTCACAGGGTGGCACTGAAGCTTTCTTT	CASSSQGGTEAFF
TRBD1	once	TRBJ1-6	TRBV4-1	TGCGCCAGCAGCCAAGCGACAGGGGATGAGACGCCCCTCCACTTT	CASSQATGDETPLHF
NA	few	TRBJ1-5	TRBV6-6	TGTGCCAGCAGTTACCGGGACAATCAGCCCCAGCATTTT	CASSYRDNQPQHF